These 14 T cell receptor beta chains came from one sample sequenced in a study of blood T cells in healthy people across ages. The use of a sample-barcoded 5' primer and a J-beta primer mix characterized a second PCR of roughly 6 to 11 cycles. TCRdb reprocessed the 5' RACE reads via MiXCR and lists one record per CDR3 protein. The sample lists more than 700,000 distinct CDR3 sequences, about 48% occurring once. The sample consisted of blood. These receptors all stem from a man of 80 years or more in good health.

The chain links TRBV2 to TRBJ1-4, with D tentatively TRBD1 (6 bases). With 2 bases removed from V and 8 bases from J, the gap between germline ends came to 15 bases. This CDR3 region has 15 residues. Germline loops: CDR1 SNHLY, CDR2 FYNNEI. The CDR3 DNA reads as TGTGCCAGCAGTGAAATGGGGGGGCTTGGGGAAAAACTGTTTTTT. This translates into CASSEMGGLGEKLFF.

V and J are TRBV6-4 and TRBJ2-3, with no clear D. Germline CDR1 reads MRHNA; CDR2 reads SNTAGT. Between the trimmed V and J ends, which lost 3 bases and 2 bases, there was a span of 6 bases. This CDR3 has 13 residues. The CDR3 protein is CASSESYTDTQYF. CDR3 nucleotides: TGTGCCAGCAGTGAGTCCTACACAGATACGCAGTATTTT.

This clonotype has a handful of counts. The CDR3 protein is CASSHGLAGETQYF. CDR3 in DNA: TGTGCCAGCAGCCATGGACTGGCTGGGGAGACCCAGTACTTC. The chain carries TRBV3-1 and TRBJ2-5; D might be TRBD2 (5 bases). Germline V gives CDR1 LGHDT, CDR2 YNNKEL (reference sequence). This CDR3 has 14 amino acids. The germline V and J ends were trimmed by 3 bases and 5 bases, with 13 bases remaining between them.

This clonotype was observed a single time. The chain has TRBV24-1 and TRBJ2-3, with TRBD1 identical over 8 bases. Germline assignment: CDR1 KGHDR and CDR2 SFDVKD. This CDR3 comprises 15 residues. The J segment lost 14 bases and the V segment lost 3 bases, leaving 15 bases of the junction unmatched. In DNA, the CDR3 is TGTGCCACCAGTGATACAGGGGGGCAGGGGAGATACGCGTATTTT. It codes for CATSDTGGQGRYAYF.

In nucleotides, the CDR3 is TGCGCCAGCAGCCTTCAGACGGGAGCCCAAGAGACCCAGTACTTC. It codes for CASSLQTGAQETQYF. V and J are TRBV4-3 and TRBJ2-5; D might be TRBD2 (6 bases). Deletions cut 4 bases from V and 1 base from J, with 13 bases between. CDR1 is LGHNA, CDR2 YSLEER, per germline. The CDR3 spans 15 residues.

CDR3 residues: CASSLSGPPKLSYTF. As DNA, the CDR3 is TGTGCCAGCAGTTTATCCGGACCCCCAAAACTGAGCTACACCTTC. The rearrangement uses TRBV28 and TRBJ1-2; D gene uncertain. The CDR3 runs 15 residues. Germline assignment: CDR1 MDHEN and CDR2 SYDVKM. The V gene lost 1 base and the J gene lost 9 bases, with 18 bases spanning the gap.

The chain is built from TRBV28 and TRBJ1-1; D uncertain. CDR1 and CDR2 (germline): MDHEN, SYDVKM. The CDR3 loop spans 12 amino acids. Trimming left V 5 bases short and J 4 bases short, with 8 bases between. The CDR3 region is CASSVGSTEAFF. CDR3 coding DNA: TGTGCCAGCAGTGTGGGTAGCACTGAAGCTTTCTTT.

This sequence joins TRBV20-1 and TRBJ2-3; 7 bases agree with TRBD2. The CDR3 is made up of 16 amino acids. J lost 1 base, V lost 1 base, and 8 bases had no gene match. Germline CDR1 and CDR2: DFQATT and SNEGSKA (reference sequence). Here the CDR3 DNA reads TGCAGTGCTAGAGTGGGCGGGAGCATTGGCACAGATACGCAGTATTTT. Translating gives CSARVGGSIGTDTQYF.

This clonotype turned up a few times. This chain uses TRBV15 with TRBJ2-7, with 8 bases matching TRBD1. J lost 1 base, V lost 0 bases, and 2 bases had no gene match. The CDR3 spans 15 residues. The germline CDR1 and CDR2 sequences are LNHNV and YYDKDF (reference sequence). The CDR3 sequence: CATSREHRGSYEQYF. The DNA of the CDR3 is TGTGCCACCAGCAGAGAGCACAGGGGGTCCTACGAGCAGTACTTC. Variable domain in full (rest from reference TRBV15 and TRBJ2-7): DAMVIQNPRYQVTQFGKPVTLSCSQTLNHNVMYWYQQKSSQAPKLLFHYYDKDFNNEADTPDNFQSRRPNTSFCFLDIRSPGLGDTAMYLCATSREHRGSYEQYFGPGTRLTVT.

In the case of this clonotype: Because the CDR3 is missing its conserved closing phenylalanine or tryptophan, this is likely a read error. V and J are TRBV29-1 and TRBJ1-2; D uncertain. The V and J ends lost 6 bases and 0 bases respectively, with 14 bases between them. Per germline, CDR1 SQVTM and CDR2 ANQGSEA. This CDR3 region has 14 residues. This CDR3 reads CSVTPAAANYGYTL. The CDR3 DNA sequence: TGCAGCGTGACTCCGGCAGCGGCTAACTATGGCTACACCCTC.

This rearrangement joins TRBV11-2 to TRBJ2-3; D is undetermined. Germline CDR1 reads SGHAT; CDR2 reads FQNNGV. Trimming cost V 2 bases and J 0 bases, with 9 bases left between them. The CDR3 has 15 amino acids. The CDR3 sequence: CASSLIQASTDTQYF. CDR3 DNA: TGTGCCAGCAGCTTAATTCAGGCTAGCACAGATACGCAGTATTTT. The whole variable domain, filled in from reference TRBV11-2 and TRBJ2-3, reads EAGVAQSPRYKIIEKRQSVAFWCNPISGHATLYWYQQILGQGPKLLIQFQNNGVVDDSQLPKDRFSAERLKGVDSTLKIQPAKLEDSAVYLCASSLIQASTDTQYFGPGTRLTVL.

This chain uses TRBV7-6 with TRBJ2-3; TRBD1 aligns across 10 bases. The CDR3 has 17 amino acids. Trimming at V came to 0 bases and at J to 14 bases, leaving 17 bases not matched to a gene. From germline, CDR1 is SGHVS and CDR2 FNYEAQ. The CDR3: CASSLAGQGFRHRYAYF. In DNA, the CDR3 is TGTGCCAGCAGCTTAGCGGGACAGGGGTTTCGGCACAGATACGCGTATTTT.

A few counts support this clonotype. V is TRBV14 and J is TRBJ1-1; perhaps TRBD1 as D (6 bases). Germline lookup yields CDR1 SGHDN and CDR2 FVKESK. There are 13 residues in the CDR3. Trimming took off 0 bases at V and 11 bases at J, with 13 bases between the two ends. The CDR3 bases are TGTGCCAGCAGCCAAGAAACAGGGTTCGGTGCTTTCTTT. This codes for CASSQETGFGAFF.

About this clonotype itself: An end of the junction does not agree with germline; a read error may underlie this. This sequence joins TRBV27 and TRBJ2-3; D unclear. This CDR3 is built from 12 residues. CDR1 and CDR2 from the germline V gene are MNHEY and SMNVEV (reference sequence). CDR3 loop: CASPPLTDTQYF. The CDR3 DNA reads TGTGCCAGCCCTCCCCTCACAGATACACAGTATTTT.